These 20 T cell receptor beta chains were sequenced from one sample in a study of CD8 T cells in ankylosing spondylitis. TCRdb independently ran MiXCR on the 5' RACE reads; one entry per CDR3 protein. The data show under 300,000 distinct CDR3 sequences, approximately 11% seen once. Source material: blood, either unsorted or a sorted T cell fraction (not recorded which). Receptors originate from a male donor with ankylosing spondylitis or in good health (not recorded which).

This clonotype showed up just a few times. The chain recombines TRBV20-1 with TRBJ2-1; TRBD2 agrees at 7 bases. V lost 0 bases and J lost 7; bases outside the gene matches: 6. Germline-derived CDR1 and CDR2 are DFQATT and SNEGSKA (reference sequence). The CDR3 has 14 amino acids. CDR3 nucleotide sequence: TGCAGTGCTAGAGAGCGGGAGTGGTGGAATGAGCAGTTCTTC. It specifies CSAREREWWNEQFF.

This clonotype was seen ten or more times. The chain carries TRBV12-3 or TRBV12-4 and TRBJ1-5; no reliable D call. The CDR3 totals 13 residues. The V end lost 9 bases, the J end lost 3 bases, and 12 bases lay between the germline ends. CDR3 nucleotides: TGTGCCAGTTCAATCGGGTCCAATCAGCCCCAGCATTTT. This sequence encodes CASSIGSNQPQHF.

The CDR3 sequence is CSVLRSRGDTGELFF. CDR3 DNA sequence: TGCAGCGTACTTAGGAGCAGGGGGGACACCGGGGAGCTGTTTTTT. This rearrangement joins TRBV29-1 to TRBJ2-2; possibly TRBD1 for D (7 bases). The ends were cut back, 6 bases at V and 3 bases at J, with 17 bases in the middle. CDR3 length: 15 amino acids. Germline V CDR1 and CDR2: SQVTM, ANQGSEA.

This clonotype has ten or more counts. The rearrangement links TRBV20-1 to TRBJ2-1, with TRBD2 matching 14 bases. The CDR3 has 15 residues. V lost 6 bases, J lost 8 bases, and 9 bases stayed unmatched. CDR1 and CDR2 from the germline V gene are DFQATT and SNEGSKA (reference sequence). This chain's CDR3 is CSAEGTSGSYDEQFF. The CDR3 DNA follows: TGCAGTGCGGAAGGGACTAGCGGGAGTTACGATGAGCAGTTCTTC.

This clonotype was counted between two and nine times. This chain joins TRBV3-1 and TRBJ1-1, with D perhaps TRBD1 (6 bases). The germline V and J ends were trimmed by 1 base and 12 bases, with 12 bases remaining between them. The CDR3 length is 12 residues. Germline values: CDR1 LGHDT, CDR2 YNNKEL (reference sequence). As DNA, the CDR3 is TGTGCCAGCAGCCAAGTACCCAGGGGAACTTTCTTT. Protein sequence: CASSQVPRGTFF.

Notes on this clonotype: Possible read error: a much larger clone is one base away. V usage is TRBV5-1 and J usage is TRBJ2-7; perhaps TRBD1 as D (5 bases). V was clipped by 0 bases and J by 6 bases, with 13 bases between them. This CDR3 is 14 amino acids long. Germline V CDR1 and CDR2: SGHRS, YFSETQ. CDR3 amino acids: CASSLAGKGCEQYF. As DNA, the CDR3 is TGCGCCAGCAGCTTGGCCGGTAAGGGGTGCGAGCAGTACTTC. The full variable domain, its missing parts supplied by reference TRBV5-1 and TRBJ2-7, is KAGVTQTPRYLIKTRGQQVTLSCSPISGHRSVSWYQQTPGQGLQFLFEYFSETQRNKGNFPGRFSGRQFSNSRSEMNVSTLELGDSALYLCASSLAGKGCEQYFGPGTRLTVT.

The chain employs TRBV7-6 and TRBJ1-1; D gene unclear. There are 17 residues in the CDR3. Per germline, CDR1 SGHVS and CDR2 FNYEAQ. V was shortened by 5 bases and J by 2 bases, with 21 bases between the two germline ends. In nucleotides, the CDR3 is TGTGCCAGCAGCCCCCTTTCATCGACATCGATTAACACTGAAGCTTTCTTT. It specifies CASSPLSSTSINTEAFF.

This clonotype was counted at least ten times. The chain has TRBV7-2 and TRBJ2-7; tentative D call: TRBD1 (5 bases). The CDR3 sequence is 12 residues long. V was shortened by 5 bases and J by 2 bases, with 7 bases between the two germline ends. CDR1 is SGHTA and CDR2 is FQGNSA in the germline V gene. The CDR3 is CASSPQAYEQYF. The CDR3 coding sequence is TGTGCCAGCAGCCCACAGGCCTACGAGCAGTACTTC. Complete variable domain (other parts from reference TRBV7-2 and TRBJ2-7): GAGVSQSPSNKVTEKGKDVELRCDPISGHTALYWYRQSLGQGLEFLIYFQGNSAPDKSGLPSDRFSAERTGGSVSTLTIQRTQQEDSAVYLCASSPQAYEQYFGPGTRLTVT.

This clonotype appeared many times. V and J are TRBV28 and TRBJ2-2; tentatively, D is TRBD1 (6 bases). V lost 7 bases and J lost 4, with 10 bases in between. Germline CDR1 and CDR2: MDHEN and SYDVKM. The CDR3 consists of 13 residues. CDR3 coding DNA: TGTGCCAGCAAGGGGACAATCACCGGGGAGCTGTTTTTT. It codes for CASKGTITGELFF.

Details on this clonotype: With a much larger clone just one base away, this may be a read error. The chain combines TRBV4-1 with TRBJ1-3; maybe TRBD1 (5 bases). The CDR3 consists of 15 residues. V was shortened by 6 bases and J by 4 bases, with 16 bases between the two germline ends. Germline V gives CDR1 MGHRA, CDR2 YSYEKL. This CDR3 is CASRNPGTSGNTIYF. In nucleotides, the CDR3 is TGCGCCAGCAGAAACCCCGGGACGTCCGGAAACACCATATATTTT.

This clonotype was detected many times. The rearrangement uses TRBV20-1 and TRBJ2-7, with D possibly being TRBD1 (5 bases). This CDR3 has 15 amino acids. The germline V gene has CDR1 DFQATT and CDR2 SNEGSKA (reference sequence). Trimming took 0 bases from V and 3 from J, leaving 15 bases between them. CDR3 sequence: CSARDRLDTLYEQYF. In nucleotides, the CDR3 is TGCAGTGCTAGAGACCGTCTGGACACCCTCTACGAGCAGTACTTC.

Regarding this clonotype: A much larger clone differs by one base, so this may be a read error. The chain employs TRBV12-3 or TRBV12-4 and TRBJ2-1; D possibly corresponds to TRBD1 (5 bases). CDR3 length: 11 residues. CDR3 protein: CANSLKTEEFF. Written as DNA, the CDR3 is TGTGCCAACAGTTTAAAGACAGAGGAGTTCTTC.

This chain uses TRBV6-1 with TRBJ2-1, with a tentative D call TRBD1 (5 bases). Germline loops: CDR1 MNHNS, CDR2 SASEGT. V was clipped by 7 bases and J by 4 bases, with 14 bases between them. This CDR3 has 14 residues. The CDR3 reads CASTHSDTYNEQFF. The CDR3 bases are TGTGCCAGCACTCATTCGGACACGTACAATGAGCAGTTCTTC.

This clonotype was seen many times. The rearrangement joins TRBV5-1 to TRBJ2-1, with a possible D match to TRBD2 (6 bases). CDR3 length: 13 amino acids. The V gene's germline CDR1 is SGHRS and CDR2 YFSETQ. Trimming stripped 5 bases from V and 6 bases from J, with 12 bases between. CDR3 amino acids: CASRPQGGNEQFF. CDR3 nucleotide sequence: TGCGCCAGCAGACCCCAGGGAGGCAATGAGCAGTTCTTC.

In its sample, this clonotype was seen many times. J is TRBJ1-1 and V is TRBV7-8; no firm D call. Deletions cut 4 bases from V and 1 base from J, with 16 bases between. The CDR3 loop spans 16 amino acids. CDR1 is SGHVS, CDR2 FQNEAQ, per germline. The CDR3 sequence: CASSSTFLEGNTEAFF. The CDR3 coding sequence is TGTGCCAGCAGCTCCACCTTTTTGGAGGGGAACACTGAAGCTTTCTTT.

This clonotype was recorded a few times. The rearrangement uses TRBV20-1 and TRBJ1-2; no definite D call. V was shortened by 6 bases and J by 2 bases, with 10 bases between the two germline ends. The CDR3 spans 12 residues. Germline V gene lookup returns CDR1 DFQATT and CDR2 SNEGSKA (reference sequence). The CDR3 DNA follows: TGCAGTGCGCCGACGGGGAACTATGGCTACACCTTC. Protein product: CSAPTGNYGYTF.

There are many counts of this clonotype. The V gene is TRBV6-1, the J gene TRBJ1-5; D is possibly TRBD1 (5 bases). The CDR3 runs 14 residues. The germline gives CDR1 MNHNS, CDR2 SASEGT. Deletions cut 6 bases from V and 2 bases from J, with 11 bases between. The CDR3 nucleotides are TGTGCCAGCAGGGGGGGAATGGGCAATCAGCCCCAGCATTTT. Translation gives CASRGGMGNQPQHF.

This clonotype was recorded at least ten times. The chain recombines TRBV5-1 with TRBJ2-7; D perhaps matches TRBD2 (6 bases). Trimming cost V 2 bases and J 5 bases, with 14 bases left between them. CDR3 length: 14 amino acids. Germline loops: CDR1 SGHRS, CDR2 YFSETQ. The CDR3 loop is CASSFDGGTNEQYF. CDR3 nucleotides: TGCGCCAGCAGCTTCGATGGAGGGACCAACGAGCAGTACTTC.

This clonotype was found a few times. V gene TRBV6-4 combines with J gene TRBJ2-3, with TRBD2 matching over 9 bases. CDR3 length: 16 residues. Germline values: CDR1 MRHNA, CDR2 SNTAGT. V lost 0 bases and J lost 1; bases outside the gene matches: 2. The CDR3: CASSDSASGGTDTQYF. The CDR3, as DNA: TGTGCCAGCAGTGACTCGGCTAGCGGGGGCACAGATACGCAGTATTTT.

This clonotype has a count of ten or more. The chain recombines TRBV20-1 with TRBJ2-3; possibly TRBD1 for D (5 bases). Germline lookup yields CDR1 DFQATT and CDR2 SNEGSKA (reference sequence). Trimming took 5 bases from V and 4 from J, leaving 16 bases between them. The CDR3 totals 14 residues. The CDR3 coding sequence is TGCAGTGCTGACCACGGCCTAGGGGCAGATACGCAGTATTTT. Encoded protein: CSADHGLGADTQYF.